Shown below are 19 T cell receptor beta chains from a single sample sequenced in a study of human T cells and chemical hapten exposure. The time point: patch test 3, about 24 weeks after DPC sensitization. As to treatment: therapeutic diphenylcyclopropenone sensitization with weekly scalp DPC. TCRdb re-called the RACE reads through MiXCR, storing one row per CDR3 protein. The table records roughly 84,000 distinct CDR3 sequences, about a tenth of them present only once. The sequences come from whole blood, collected in connection with sensitization to the hapten diphenylcyclopropenone (DPC). The source is a woman aged 45-65 years with alopecia areata. Some clones in this sample may be carry-over from other donors' samples.

This clonotype came up many times. The rearrangement links TRBV30 to TRBJ2-2; D gene ambiguous. This CDR3 region has 13 residues. The germline V and J ends were trimmed by 2 bases and 4 bases, with 8 bases remaining between them. Germline V gene sequence: CDR1 GTSNPN, CDR2 SVGIG (reference sequence). The CDR3 nucleotides are TGTGCCTGGAGTCTAGGCAGCACCGGGGAGCTGTTTTTT. Encoded protein: CAWSLGSTGELFF.

This clonotype was recorded many times. This sequence joins TRBV7-2 and TRBJ1-3, with unresolved D. Germline V gene lookup returns CDR1 SGHTA and CDR2 FQGNSA. CDR3 length: 13 residues. V dropped 7 bases and J dropped 4 bases, with 11 bases sitting between them. This CDR3 is CASTGEGGNTIYF. The CDR3 coding sequence is TGTGCCAGCACCGGGGAAGGCGGAAACACCATATATTTT. The full variable domain, in which reference TRBV7-2 and TRBJ1-3 provide the parts outside the CDR3, is GAGVSQSPSNKVTEKGKDVELRCDPISGHTALYWYRQSLGQGLEFLIYFQGNSAPDKSGLPSDRFSAERTGGSVSTLTIQRTQQEDSAVYLCASTGEGGNTIYFGEGSWLTVV.

This clonotype was picked up a small number of times. This chain uses TRBV21-1 with TRBJ2-7; the D call in the table, TRBD1, was not verified against the DNA. TRBV21-1 corresponds to a pseudogene. CDR3 size: 15 residues. CDR3 sequence: CASSKAMGGPTSQYF. DNA of the CDR3: TGTGCCAGCAGCAAAGCGATGGGGGGACCTACGAGCCAGTACTTC.

This clonotype has only a few counts. This chain uses TRBV11-2 with TRBJ1-4; 7 bases map to TRBD1. J was trimmed by 2 bases and V by 4 bases; bases with no gene match: 4. The CDR3 spans 15 residues. Germline CDR1 and CDR2: SGHAT and FQNNGV. In DNA, the CDR3 is TGTGCCAGCAGCTCATCCAGGGGGACTAATGAAAAACTGTTTTTT. Amino acid sequence: CASSSSRGTNEKLFF. Supplemented by reference TRBV11-2 and TRBJ1-4, the full variable domain reads EAGVAQSPRYKIIEKRQSVAFWCNPISGHATLYWYQQILGQGPKLLIQFQNNGVVDDSQLPKDRFSAERLKGVDSTLKIQPAKLEDSAVYLCASSSSRGTNEKLFFGSGTQLSVL.

The V gene is TRBV6-5, the J gene TRBJ2-2; 10 bases are shared with TRBD2. The CDR3 length is 16 residues. Trimming removed 7 bases from V and 1 base from J; junction bases left unmatched: 6. CDR1 is MNHEY, CDR2 SVGAGI, per germline. The CDR3: CASTLAGGGNTGELFF. CDR3 in DNA: TGTGCCAGCACCTTAGCGGGAGGTGGGAACACCGGGGAGCTGTTTTTT.

This clonotype was observed many times. This chain uses TRBV30 with TRBJ2-1; 8 bases line up with TRBD1. J was trimmed by 6 bases and V by 6 bases; bases with no gene match: 7. Germline CDR1 is GTSNPN and CDR2 is SVGIG (reference sequence). The CDR3 sequence is 13 residues long. The DNA for the CDR3 is TGTGCCTGCATGACAGGGGTAGGCAATGAGCAGTTCTTC. Amino acids: CACMTGVGNEQFF.

At least ten counts were recorded for this clonotype. V and J are TRBV10-2 and TRBJ2-2, with 14 nucleotides matching TRBD2. This CDR3 region has 18 residues. Germline V gene data show CDR1 as WSHSY and CDR2 as SAAADI. V shed 1 base, J shed 2 bases, and the junction held 3 bases outside the gene matches. CDR3 amino acids: CASSEWGLAGENTGELFF. The CDR3 nucleotides read TGCGCCAGCAGTGAGTGGGGACTAGCGGGAGAAAACACCGGGGAGCTGTTTTTT.

This clonotype showed up many times. V gene TRBV6-1 combines with J gene TRBJ1-2; tentatively, D is TRBD1 (5 bases). The V end lost 7 bases, the J end lost 4 bases, and 10 bases lay between the germline ends. CDR1 and CDR2 (germline): MNHNS, SASEGT. The CDR3 has 12 residues. CDR3 DNA: TGTGCCAGCACCAGGGCGCGCTATGGCTACACCTTC. Protein sequence: CASTRARYGYTF.

This clonotype was observed a handful of times. The V gene is TRBV5-1, the J gene TRBJ1-2; D unclear. The CDR3 has 13 residues. V lost 3 bases and J 8 bases, leaving 14 bases between the germline ends. Germline-derived CDR1 and CDR2 are SGHRS and YFSETQ. The CDR3 reads CASSSDGSGGYTF. CDR3 DNA: TGCGCCAGCAGCTCGGACGGCTCCGGGGGCTACACCTTC.

There are a few counts of this clonotype. CDR3 DNA sequence: TGCGCCAGCAGCGGAGGGACATCGCGCGGCACAGATACGCAGTATTTT. Translating gives CASSGGTSRGTDTQYF. V and J are TRBV5-1 and TRBJ2-3; D assignment may be TRBD1 or TRBD2 (6 bases each). Germline lookup yields CDR1 SGHRS and CDR2 YFSETQ. V was cut by 4 bases and J by 1 base, with 16 bases left in between. The CDR3 runs to 16 residues.

This clonotype was counted at least ten times. The CDR3, as DNA: TGTGCCAGCAGCCACCGGGACCACTACGAGCAGTACTTC. Translating it yields CASSHRDHYEQYF. This rearrangement joins TRBV5-4 to TRBJ2-7; tentatively, D is TRBD1 or TRBD2 (5 bases each). This CDR3 is built from 13 residues. Between the trimmed V and J ends, which lost 4 bases and 3 bases, there was a span of 11 bases. CDR1 SGHNT and CDR2 YYREEE come from the germline V gene (reference sequence).

Of note for this clonotype: Being one base from a much bigger clone, this may be a read error. This chain uses TRBV6-2 or TRBV6-3 with TRBJ1-5, with 7 bases identical to TRBD1. Germline V gene lookup returns CDR1 MNHEY and CDR2 SVGEGT. This CDR3 has 15 amino acids. The CDR3 loop is CAGSYAAGGNQPQHF. The CDR3 bases are TGTGCCGGCAGTTATGCGGCAGGGGGGAATCAGCCCCAGCATTTT.

The chain uses TRBV29-1 and TRBJ1-1; unclear D gene. CDR1 is SQVTM and CDR2 is ANQGSEA in the germline V gene. The CDR3 consists of 12 residues. The V gene lost 6 bases and the J gene lost 7 bases, with 15 bases spanning the gap. In DNA, the CDR3 is TGCAGCGTGAACAAGAGAGGCATTGAAGCTTTCTTT. This sequence encodes CSVNKRGIEAFF.

This clonotype has a count of ten or more. At one boundary the junction diverges from the germline segment, which might be a read error. V and J are TRBV7-2 and TRBJ2-5; D unresolved. Germline-derived CDR1 and CDR2 are SGHTA and FQGNSA. CDR3 length: 12 residues. The CDR3 spells CASSPFQGTQYF. Here the CDR3 DNA reads TGTGCCAGCAGCCCCTTCCAAGGGACCCAGTACTTC.

The CDR3: CASSSPGQVGTEAFF. The CDR3 region has the DNA TGTGCCAGCAGCTCACCGGGACAGGTGGGCACTGAAGCTTTCTTT. This chain uses TRBV14 with TRBJ1-1, with 8 bases matching TRBD1. V lost 5 bases to trimming and J lost 4 bases; unmatched junction nucleotides: 9. Germline CDR1 and CDR2: SGHDN and FVKESK. This CDR3 has 15 amino acids.

This clonotype appeared many times. The chain combines TRBV29-1 with TRBJ2-7, with unresolved D. The length of the CDR3 is 13 residues. The ends were cut back, 3 bases at V and 0 bases at J, with 9 bases in the middle. Germline V gene lookup returns CDR1 SQVTM and CDR2 ANQGSEA. The CDR3 DNA reads TGCAGCGTTGATGCTGCCAGCTCCTACGAGCAGTACTTC. Translated: CSVDAASSYEQYF.

The chain uses TRBV24-1 and TRBJ2-1; 8 bases map to TRBD2. V lost 7 bases and J lost 0; bases outside the gene matches: 10. The CDR3 extends over 17 amino acids. Per the germline V gene, CDR1 is KGHDR and CDR2 is SFDVKD. The CDR3 DNA follows: TGTGCCACCAGCACAAGCGGGAGTGTTGACTCCTACAATGAGCAGTTCTTC. Translation gives CATSTSGSVDSYNEQFF.

This clonotype has at least ten counts. This chain uses TRBV28 with TRBJ2-5; D is perhaps TRBD1 or TRBD2 (5 bases each). V lost 5 bases to trimming and J lost 3 bases, with 16 bases between them. CDR1 is MDHEN and CDR2 is SYDVKM in the germline V gene. The CDR3 spans 15 residues. This CDR3 is CASSRSGTAKETQYF. In DNA form, the CDR3 reads TGTGCCAGCAGTCGGTCCGGGACGGCAAAAGAGACCCAGTACTTC.

Ten or more counts support this clonotype. The rearrangement joins TRBV20-1 to TRBJ1-2; D remains unclear. The germline V gene has CDR1 DFQATT and CDR2 SNEGSKA (reference sequence). V lost 3 bases and J 4 bases, leaving 12 bases between the germline ends. This CDR3 has 13 residues. CDR3 in DNA: TGCAGTGCTAGCATCCCCCAAGGCTATGGCTACACCTTC. Its translation: CSASIPQGYGYTF.